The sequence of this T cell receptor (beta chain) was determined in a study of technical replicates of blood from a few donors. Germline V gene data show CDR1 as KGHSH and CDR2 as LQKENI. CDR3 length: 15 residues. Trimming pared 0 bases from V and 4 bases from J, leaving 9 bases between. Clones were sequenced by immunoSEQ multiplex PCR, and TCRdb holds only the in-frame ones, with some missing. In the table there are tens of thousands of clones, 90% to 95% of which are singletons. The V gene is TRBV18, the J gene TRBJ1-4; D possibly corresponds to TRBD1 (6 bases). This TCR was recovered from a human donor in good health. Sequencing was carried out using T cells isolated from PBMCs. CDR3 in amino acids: CASSPPGQLNEKLFF. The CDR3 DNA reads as TGTGCCAGCTCACCACCCGGACAGCTTAATGAAAAACTGTTTTTT.